This T cell receptor (beta chain) was sequenced for a study of CDR3 diversity in severe acne. By its share, this clonotype is medium-sized. TCRdb redid the calling of the PCR reads with MiXCR, one entry per CDR3 protein. The repertoire holds tens of thousands of distinct CDR3 sequences, with 50% to 65% as singletons. V trimming: 4 bases; J trimming: 3 bases; junction bases outside the gene matches: 10. Germline CDR1 is SGHVS and CDR2 is FQNEAQ. The CDR3 spans 16 residues. The V call is TRBV7-8, the J call TRBJ2-7, with 9 bases aligning to TRBD2. The clonotype comes from a male donor in good health, without acne. The sample was blood. The DNA of the CDR3 is TGTGCCAGCAGCTATATAGCGGGGGCGGAGAACTACGAGCAGTACTTC. Its protein is CASSYIAGAENYEQYF.